Shown below are 7 T cell receptor beta chains from a single sample sequenced in a study of OX40 agonist ivuxolimab in advanced cancers. The receptor library was made with the immunoSEQ multiplex PCR assay. In TCRdb, the immuneACCESS table is reduced to in-frame sequences with V and J assigned. These tables do not hold every clone; where another copy was compared, an unresolved V gene accounts for under half, and the others remain unexplained. This sample holds about 130,000 clones; under 95% were observed only once. The top ten clones comprise around 0.81% of the sample. Sequenced here: CD4+ or CD8+ T cells sorted from blood, sampled in a trial of the OX40 agonist ivuxolimab. These receptors came from an adult with an advanced solid tumor such as melanoma, head and neck, liver or kidney cancer.

The chain joins TRBV28 to TRBJ2-6, with 9 bases matching TRBD1. This CDR3 has 18 residues. With 6 bases clipped from V and 0 bases from J, the junction kept 9 bases outside the gene matches. The germline CDR1 and CDR2 sequences are MDHEN and SYDVKM. The CDR3 is CASRSPGTGFSGANVLTF. CDR3 DNA sequence: TGTGCCAGCAGATCCCCCGGGACAGGGTTCTCTGGGGCCAACGTCCTGACTTTC.

The V gene is TRBV5-4, the J gene TRBJ1-2; D unresolved. The CDR3 loop spans 11 amino acids. Between the trimmed V and J ends, which lost 0 bases and 10 bases, there was a span of 7 bases. The germline gives CDR1 SGHNT, CDR2 YYREEE (reference sequence). The CDR3 here is CASSLAGAYTF. For the CDR3, the DNA is TGTGCCAGCAGCTTGGCCGGTGCCTACACCTTC.

The V gene is TRBV28, the J gene TRBJ1-1; the D gene is possibly TRBD1 (6 bases). The germline gives CDR1 MDHEN, CDR2 SYDVKM. V lost 7 bases and J 6 bases, leaving 18 bases between the germline ends. CDR3 size: 14 residues. For the CDR3, the DNA is TGTGCCAGCATCTTTCCCGGGGGCCAAGCTGAAGCTTTCTTT. Its protein product is CASIFPGGQAEAFF. Based on the CDR3 plus reference TRBV28 and TRBJ1-1, the full variable domain is DVKVTQSSRYLVKRTGEKVFLECVQDMDHENMFWYRQDPGLGLRLIYFSYDVKMKEKGDIPEGYSVSREKKERFSLILESASTNQTSMYLCASIFPGGQAEAFFGQGTRLTVV.

The chain combines TRBV5-1 with TRBJ1-4; TRBD1 might be the D (6 bases). Trimming cost V 4 bases and J 6 bases, with 13 bases left between them. The CDR3 is made up of 14 amino acids. Germline V gene lookup returns CDR1 SGHRS and CDR2 YFSETQ. The CDR3 loop is CASSLGRTDEKLFF. CDR3 coding DNA: TGCGCCAGCAGCCTCGGGAGGACAGATGAAAAACTGTTTTTT.

The chain is built from TRBV11-3 and TRBJ1-4; maybe TRBD1 (5 bases). V shed 5 bases and J shed 7 bases, with 14 bases lying between them. CDR3 length: 14 residues. CDR1 and CDR2 (germline): SGHNT, YENEEA. CDR3 sequence reads: CASSPTRGGEKLFF. In DNA, the CDR3 is TGTGCCAGCAGCCCAACAAGGGGCGGTGAAAAACTGTTTTTT.

The chain combines TRBV19 with TRBJ2-7; TRBD1 agrees at 8 bases. Germline values: CDR1 LNHDA, CDR2 SQIVND (reference sequence). J was trimmed by 7 bases and V by 3 bases; bases with no gene match: 5. The CDR3 covers 13 residues. CDR3 sequence reads: CASSIQGAGEQYF. The DNA for the CDR3 is TGTGCCAGTAGTATCCAGGGGGCGGGGGAGCAGTACTTC. Combining the CDR3 with reference TRBV19 and TRBJ2-7 gives the whole variable domain DGGITQSPKYLFRKEGQNVTLSCEQNLNHDAMYWYRQDPGQGLRLIYYSQIVNDFQKGDIAEGYSVSREKKESFPLTVTSAQKNPTAFYLCASSIQGAGEQYFGPGTRLTVT.

This chain uses TRBV5-1 with TRBJ2-2; D uncertain. Trimming took 7 bases from V and 1 from J, leaving 11 bases between them. Per germline, CDR1 SGHRS and CDR2 YFSETQ. This CDR3 has 14 amino acids. The CDR3 bases are TGCGCCAGCTCGAGGACCGAGAACACCGGGGAGCTGTTTTTT. Translating gives CASSRTENTGELFF.